A selection of T cell receptor beta chains follows, all from one sample in a study of blood T cell repertoires in COVID-19. Assay used: immunoSEQ multiplex PCR; TCRdb lists only in-frame clones, some missing. The table includes 140,000 to 150,000 clones, 80% detected once. Sequencing used peripheral blood. These receptors originate from a man aged 60-69 years with active or convalescent COVID-19. CDR3s include the opening cysteine and the closing phenylalanine or tryptophan. Each record gives: CDR3 length, clone size, D gene, J gene, V gene, CDR3 DNA, CDR3 protein. The D gene is left open where the match is weak. Part of the rows lack a size; the others show once, few, many or a class for expanded clones.

14	NA	NA	TRBJ2-7	TRBV11-2	TGTGCCAGCAGCTTTAACAGTAGGGGCTACGAGCAGTACTTC	CASSFNSRGYEQYF
14	NA	NA	TRBJ2-5	TRBV9	TGTGCCAGCAGCGTAGCAGGGGTCCAAGAGACCCAGTACTTC	CASSVAGVQETQYF
15	NA	TRBD1	TRBJ1-4	TRBV19	TGTGCCAGTAGTCCTAACAGGGGTACTAATGAAAAACTGTTTTTT	CASSPNRGTNEKLFF
16	NA	NA	TRBJ2-7	TRBV2	TGTGCCAGCAGCCTTTTGTCAGGGGGGAGAAATTACGAGCAGTACTTC	CASSLLSGGRNYEQYF
15	NA	TRBD1	TRBJ2-1	TRBV10-3	TGTGCCATCAGTGAAGGGACAGGGATATACAATGAGCAGTTCTTC	CAISEGTGIYNEQFF
15	NA	TRBD2	TRBJ2-5	TRBV3-1/TRBV3-2	TGTGCCAGCAGCCAAGAACTAGCGGGTCGGGAGACCCAGTACTTC	CASSQELAGRETQYF
16	NA	NA	TRBJ1-5	TRBV27	TGTGCCAGCAGTTTCAGACCCCCGAGGGGCAATCAGCCCCAGCATTTT	CASSFRPPRGNQPQHF
16	NA	TRBD1	TRBJ1-6	TRBV14	TGTGCCAGCAGCGTCAGACAGGGGGTCTATAATTCACCCCTCCACTTT	CASSVRQGVYNSPLHF
14	NA	TRBD1	TRBJ1-1	TRBV5-1	TGCGCCAGCAGCATACAGGGGGCAGGAACTGAAGCTTTCTTT	CASSIQGAGTEAFF
13	NA	NA	TRBJ2-7	TRBV5-5	TGTGCCAGCAGCTTTAGCGCGTCCTACGAGCAGTACTTC	CASSFSASYEQYF
11	NA	NA	TRBJ2-3	TRBV20-1	TGCAGCACTAAACCGAGGAATACGCAGTATTTT	CSTKPRNTQYF
12	once	NA	TRBJ1-3	TRBV7-9	TGTGCCAGCAGCTTATCGGGAAACACCATATATTTT	CASSLSGNTIYF
16	NA	TRBD2	TRBJ2-1	TRBV5-1	TGCGCCAGCAGTGCACCGGGACTAGCGGGAGGCCAGGGGCAGTTCTTC	CASSAPGLAGGQGQFF
13	NA	TRBD2	TRBJ2-3	TRBV9	TGTGCCAGCAGCCCAACTAGCGGAGATACGCAGTATTTT	CASSPTSGDTQYF
14	NA	NA	TRBJ1-5	TRBV18	TGTGCCAGCTCACCGGGGGGTATGGGCCAGCCCCAGCATTTT	CASSPGGMGQPQHF
14	NA	TRBD1	TRBJ1-2	TRBV28	TGTGCCAGCAGCCCTTACAGGGGAGGCTATGGCTACACCTTC	CASSPYRGGYGYTF
14	few	NA	TRBJ1-1	TRBV29-1	TGCAGCGCCTCCTCAACCAACATGAACACTGAAGCTTTCTTT	CSASSTNMNTEAFF
16	NA	TRBD1	TRBJ1-4	TRBV2	TGTGCCAGCAGTGACGCCCAGGGGGGCAGGCTCGAAAAACTGTTTTTT	CASSDAQGGRLEKLFF
15	NA	TRBD1	TRBJ2-2	TRBV29-1	TGCAGCGTCGCTAACAGGGGTTTAGGGACCGGGGAGCTGTTTTTT	CSVANRGLGTGELFF
12	NA	TRBD2	TRBJ2-7	TRBV6-2/TRBV6-3	TGTGCCAGCAGTTACTCAGAGAGCGGGGAGTACTTC	CASSYSESGEYF
13	NA	TRBD1	TRBJ2-7	TRBV7-3	TGTGCCAGCAGCCGGACAGGGGGCGACGAGCAGTACTTC	CASSRTGGDEQYF
13	NA	NA	TRBJ2-7	TRBV7-9	TGTGCCAGCAGCTCAGATATTCGCCACGAGCAGTACTTC	CASSSDIRHEQYF
14	NA	NA	TRBJ2-7	TRBV10-3	TGTGCCATCAGTGAGTCTGCAGGATCCTACGAGCAGTACTTC	CAISESAGSYEQYF
15	NA	TRBD2	TRBJ2-7	TRBV9	TGTGCCAGCAGCACCCAAGCGGGAGGGCCCTACGAGCAGTACTTC	CASSTQAGGPYEQYF
15	NA	NA	TRBJ2-7	TRBV7-2	TGTGCCAGCAGCTTATTTCGCACTTCTACCTACGAGCAGTACTTC	CASSLFRTSTYEQYF
14	NA	NA	TRBJ1-2	TRBV9	TGTGCCAGCAGCGTAGAGGGGGCTAACTATGGCTACACCTTC	CASSVEGANYGYTF
13	NA	NA	TRBJ1-5	TRBV28	TGTGCCAGCAGCTCAGGGTTTGGGCAGCCCCAGCATTTT	CASSSGFGQPQHF
12	NA	TRBD2	TRBJ2-7	TRBV29-1	TGCAGCGTTGCCCTAGCGGGAGGCGAGCAGTACTTC	CSVALAGGEQYF
14	once	NA	TRBJ2-3	TRBV5-1	TGCGCCAGCAGCTTGGCTCAGTTCACAGATACGCAGTATTTT	CASSLAQFTDTQYF
15	few	NA	TRBJ2-7	TRBV28	TGTGCCAGCAGTACCGACAGATACCCTCCCTACGAGCAGTACTTC	CASSTDRYPPYEQYF
12	NA	NA	TRBJ1-1	TRBV7-9	TGTGCCAGCAGCTTCGGAGGGCGCGAGGGTTTCTTT	CASSFGGREGFF
15	NA	TRBD1	TRBJ2-2	TRBV28	TGTGCCAGCAGTCCTCCGACAGGGCTCACCGGGGAGCTGTTTTTT	CASSPPTGLTGELFF
15	NA	TRBD1	TRBJ2-5	TRBV18	TGTGCCAGCTCACCACCGACGGGACAGAGATTTGCCCAGTACTTC	CASSPPTGQRFAQYF
14	NA	TRBD2	TRBJ2-3	TRBV6-4	TGTGCCAGCAGACCGGGACTAGCGGCGGATACGCAGTATTTT	CASRPGLAADTQYF
17	once	TRBD1	TRBJ1-4	TRBV6-2/TRBV6-3	TGTGCCAGCAGTTACCGGCAGGGGGGAGCCCGAACAGAAAAACTGTTTTTT	CASSYRQGGARTEKLFF
20	once	TRBD2	TRBJ2-7	TRBV4-1	TGCGCCAGCAGCCAAGTTAGAGGAGGTAGCGGGAGGGCCGGGAACTACGAGCAGTACTTC	CASSQVRGGSGRAGNYEQYF
14	NA	NA	TRBJ2-7	TRBV5-1	TGCGCCAGCAGCCCCGGGACACCCTCCTACGAGCAGTACTTC	CASSPGTPSYEQYF
14	NA	TRBD1	TRBJ2-3	TRBV28	TGTGCCAGCAGTTCGGGACAGCCTACAGATACGCAGTATTTT	CASSSGQPTDTQYF
15	once	TRBD2	TRBJ2-3	TRBV7-9	TGTGCCAGCAGCCCCTCGCGGCGCGGGGGAGATACGCAGTATTTT	CASSPSRRGGDTQYF
13	NA	TRBD1	TRBJ2-7	TRBV12-3/TRBV12-4	TGTGCCAGCAGTTTGACAGGGCCCTACGAGCAGTACTTC	CASSLTGPYEQYF
17	NA	NA	TRBJ1-5	TRBV19	TGTGCCAGTAGTGTTCCACGGACGGTTAAGGGGGGGCAGCCCCAGCATTTT	CASSVPRTVKGGQPQHF
16	NA	NA	TRBJ1-1	TRBV6-6	TGTGCCAGCAGCCTCCCAGGACAGCTCATGAACACTGAAGCTTTCTTT	CASSLPGQLMNTEAFF
16	NA	TRBD2	TRBJ2-1	TRBV11-1	TGTGCCAGCAGCTTAGCGAAGCGGGGATCATACAATGAGCAGTTCTTC	CASSLAKRGSYNEQFF
12	NA	NA	TRBJ1-1	TRBV28	TGTGCCAGCAGTCCCCCAGAGGACAAGGTTTTCTTT	CASSPPEDKVFF
13	NA	NA	TRBJ2-1	TRBV6-4	TGTGCCAGCAGTCTTGGGAGAGACAATGAGCAGTTCTTC	CASSLGRDNEQFF
16	NA	NA	TRBJ1-5	TRBV4-3	TGCGCCAGCAGCCAAGATGTAGGTGGCCTAGGTCAGCCCCAGCATTTT	CASSQDVGGLGQPQHF
14	NA	TRBD2	TRBJ2-3	TRBV2	TGTGCCAGCAATCTAGCGGGAGGCACAGATACGCAGTATTTT	CASNLAGGTDTQYF
11	NA	NA	TRBJ2-7	TRBV6-2/TRBV6-3	TGTGCCAGCAGTAAGTACCGGGAGCAGTACTTC	CASSKYREQYF
19	once	TRBD2	TRBJ2-1	TRBV19	TGTGCCAGTAGTTTATGGGGGGATTTAGGGACTAGAGGCTACAATGAGCAGTTCTTC	CASSLWGDLGTRGYNEQFF
13	NA	NA	TRBJ2-1	TRBV12-5	TGTGCTAGTGGTTCTGATTACGGAGGAAAAGGGTTCTTC	CASGSDYGGKGFF
14	NA	NA	TRBJ2-1	TRBV7-6	TGTGCCAGCAGTTTCGTTTCAAGGAGGGATGAGCAGTTCTTC	CASSFVSRRDEQFF
14	NA	NA	TRBJ2-2	TRBV9	TGTGCCAGCAGTAAGAGGAGGGCCACCGGGGAGCTGTTTTTT	CASSKRRATGELFF
20	NA	TRBD2	TRBJ2-2	TRBV4-2	TGTGCCAGCAGCCAAGAAATAACTAGCGGATGGTATAGGGACACCGGGGAGCTGTTTTTT	CASSQEITSGWYRDTGELFF
15	NA	NA	TRBJ2-3	TRBV21-1	TGTGCCAGCCATCCTAGCGGGAGGGCCTCAGATACGCAGTATTTT	CASHPSGRASDTQYF
15	NA	TRBD2	TRBJ2-1	TRBV11-2	TGTGCCAGCAGCCTAGCGGGAGGGACCTACAATGAGCAGTTCTTC	CASSLAGGTYNEQFF
10	NA	NA	TRBJ2-1	TRBV20-1	TGCAGTGTCGGCTACAATGAGCAGTTCTTC	CSVGYNEQFF
15	NA	TRBD2	TRBJ2-7	TRBV28	TGTGCCAGCAGTTCCCCGCCCGGGGGGTCCTACGAGCAGTACTTC	CASSSPPGGSYEQYF
15	NA	TRBD1	TRBJ1-5	TRBV5-1	TGCGCCAGCAGGTCCGGGACAGGGCCTGGACAGCCCCAGCATTTT	CASRSGTGPGQPQHF
13	few	NA	TRBJ1-5	TRBV6-4	TGTGCCAGCAGTGAAGGGGGGGGCCAGCCCCAGCATTTT	CASSEGGGQPQHF